This T cell receptor beta chain is from a study of shared clonotypes between healthy human individuals. Across the whole study: A donor's plate count was three for CD4 naive and three for CD4 memory; CD8 naive had two and CD8 memory one.

The CDR3 runs 14 residues. Germline assignment: CDR1 SGDLS and CDR2 YYNGEE. Losses at the gene ends were 3 bases for V and 5 bases for J; bases not matched to a gene: 6. Using immunoSEQ multiplex PCR, the repertoire was profiled, and TCRdb retains in-frame clones only, with some absent. The sample has about 1.9 million clones; 80% to 95% are singletons. In the naive CD8 group, cells lacked CD45RO and were positively selected for CCR7, so terminally differentiated effector memory CD45RA+ cells were left out. Sequenced sample: naive CD8+ T cells from PBMCs. The sequence came from a man younger than 30 in good health. Some clones in this sample may be carry-over from other donors' samples. V is TRBV9 and J is TRBJ2-7; 9 nucleotides agree with TRBD1. CDR3 nucleotide sequence: TGTGCCAGCAGCGCCGACAGGGGGGACAACGAGCAGTACTTC. Amino acid sequence: CASSADRGDNEQYF.